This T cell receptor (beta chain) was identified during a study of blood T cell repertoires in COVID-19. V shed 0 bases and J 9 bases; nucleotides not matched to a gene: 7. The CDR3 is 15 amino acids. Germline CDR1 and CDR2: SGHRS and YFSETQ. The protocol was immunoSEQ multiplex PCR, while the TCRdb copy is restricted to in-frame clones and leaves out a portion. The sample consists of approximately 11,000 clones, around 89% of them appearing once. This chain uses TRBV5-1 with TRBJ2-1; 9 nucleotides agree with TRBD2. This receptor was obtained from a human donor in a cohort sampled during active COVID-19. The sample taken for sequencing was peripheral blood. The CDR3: CASSLAAGGPVEQFF. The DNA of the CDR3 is TGCGCCAGCAGCTTGGCCGCGGGGGGGCCGGTTGAGCAGTTCTTC.